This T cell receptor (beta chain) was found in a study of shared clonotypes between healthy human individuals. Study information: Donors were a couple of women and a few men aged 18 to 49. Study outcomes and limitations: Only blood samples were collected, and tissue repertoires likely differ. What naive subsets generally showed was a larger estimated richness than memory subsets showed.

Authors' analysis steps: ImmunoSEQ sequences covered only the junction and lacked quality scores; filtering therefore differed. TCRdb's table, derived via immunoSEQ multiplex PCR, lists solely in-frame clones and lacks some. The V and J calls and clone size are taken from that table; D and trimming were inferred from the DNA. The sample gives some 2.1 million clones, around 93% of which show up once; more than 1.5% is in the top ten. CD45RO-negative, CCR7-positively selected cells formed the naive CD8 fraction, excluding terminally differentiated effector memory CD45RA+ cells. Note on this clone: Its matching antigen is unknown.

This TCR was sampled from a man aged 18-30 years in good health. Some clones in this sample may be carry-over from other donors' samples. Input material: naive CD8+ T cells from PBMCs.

The CDR3 DNA reads as TGTGCCAGCAGTTTAGTAGGGGCCGGAAACACCATATATTTT. Translated: CASSLVGAGNTIYF. The chain recombines TRBV27 with TRBJ1-3, with D perhaps matching TRBD1 (5 bases). V was pared by 2 bases and J by 4 bases, with 9 bases between. Germline assignment: CDR1 MNHEY and CDR2 SMNVEV (reference sequence). CDR3 length: 14 amino acids.